These T cell receptor beta chains were read from a single sample in a study of blood T cell repertoires in COVID-19. Here immunoSEQ multiplex PCR was the method, and the copy in TCRdb shows in-frame clones only, minus some. This sample has 150,000 or so clones, with about nine tenths found just once. Sequencing was carried out using PBMCs or T cells enriched from blood (not recorded which). The origin of the receptors is a woman aged 40 to 50 who had been exposed to COVID-19. CDR3s include the opening cysteine and the closing phenylalanine or tryptophan. Each record gives: clone size, V gene, J gene, D gene, CDR3 DNA, CDR3 protein. D genes are given only for firm matches. Some rows have no size entry. The others give once, few or many, or a class for an expanded clone.

medium-sized	TRBV19	TRBJ1-3	NA	TGTGCCAGTAGTATGGCAGCTGGAAACACCATATATTTT	CASSMAAGNTIYF
NA	TRBV7-2	TRBJ2-7	NA	TGTGCCAGCAGCTGGGAAATAGGGGGCTACGAGCAGTACTTC	CASSWEIGGYEQYF
NA	TRBV3-1/TRBV3-2	TRBJ1-2	TRBD1	TGTGCCAGCAGCCAAGCTGGCAGGGGGCTCTCCCCTCGTGGCTACACCTTC	CASSQAGRGLSPRGYTF
NA	TRBV6-6	TRBJ2-2	TRBD1	TGTGCCAGCAGTCTTTGGACAGGGGGGGCCGGGGAGCTGTTTTTT	CASSLWTGGAGELFF
NA	TRBV29-1	TRBJ1-4	NA	TGCAGCGCCATCCGGGGGGGGGCACGAGAAAAACTGTTTTTT	CSAIRGGAREKLFF
NA	TRBV7-2	TRBJ2-5	NA	TGTGCCAGCAGCCCGATGGGGGGGCGGGAGACCCAGTACTTC	CASSPMGGRETQYF
NA	TRBV2	TRBJ1-2	NA	TGTGCCAGCAGTGAAAGTTCTGCAGGGGCGCGTTATGGCTACACCTTC	CASSESSAGARYGYTF
NA	TRBV25-1	TRBJ1-6	NA	TGTGCCAGCATGGGACATTATAATTCACCCCTCCACTTT	CASMGHYNSPLHF
NA	TRBV29-1	TRBJ2-1	TRBD1	TGCAGCGTCGGGACAGGGGACCGCAATGAGCAGTTCTTC	CSVGTGDRNEQFF
NA	TRBV3-1/TRBV3-2	TRBJ2-1	NA	TGTGCCAGCAGCCAAGGTCTGCTGAGTAATGAGCAGTTCTTC	CASSQGLLSNEQFF
once	TRBV5-1	TRBJ2-6	NA	TGCGCCAGCAGCCCGCTAAAGGGGGCCAACGTCCTGACTTTC	CASSPLKGANVLTF
NA	TRBV5-1	TRBJ2-5	TRBD2	TGCGCCAGCAGCTTCAAGACCTTTGGGACTAGCGGGCCACAGTACTTC	CASSFKTFGTSGPQYF
NA	TRBV28	TRBJ1-1	NA	TGTGCCAGCAGCCCGAGACTCCTGGGTGAAGCTTTCTTT	CASSPRLLGEAFF
NA	TRBV23-1	TRBJ1-6	NA	TGCGCCAGCAGCCTATCGGTAAGATATAATTCACCCCTCCACTTT	CASSLSVRYNSPLHF